Listed below are T cell receptor beta chains from one sample, sequenced in a study of T cell responses to AZD1222 COVID-19 vaccine. Profiled with immunoSEQ multiplex PCR; TCRdb holds only in-frame clones, not every one. Among 130,000 or so clones listed, 80% to 90% were seen once. The sequenced sample was peripheral blood, obtained on day 0 of AZD1222 vaccination. The receptor set was obtained from an adult in good health. The CDR3 runs from the conserved cysteine through the conserved F or W. Each record gives: clone size, J gene, V gene, CDR3 length, D gene, CDR3 DNA, CDR3 protein. D genes are given only for firm matches. Size is omitted from some rows. Given values are once, few, many or a class for expanded clones.

. TRBJ2-1 TRBV5-4 13 . TGTGCCAGCAGCTTTGGTGGTTACAATGAGCAGTTCTTC CASSFGGYNEQFF
. TRBJ1-1 TRBV12-3/TRBV12-4 13 TRBD1 TGTGCCAGCAGTCCCACAGGGGGCGGTGAAGCTTTCTTT CASSPTGGGEAFF
. TRBJ1-3 TRBV7-2 16 . TGTGCCAGCAGCTTAAAGGTAGCGCGCTCTGGAAACACCATATATTTT CASSLKVARSGNTIYF
once TRBJ1-5 TRBV4-3 17 . TGCGCCAGCAGCCAAGAGTTCGGGACGGATTACAATCAGCCCCAGCATTTT CASSQEFGTDYNQPQHF
. TRBJ1-6 TRBV30 15 . TGTGCCTGGAGTTGGGGATTCGGCAATAATTCACCCCTCCACTTT CAWSWGFGNNSPLHF
. TRBJ2-7 TRBV6-6 17 TRBD2 TGTGCCAGCAGTCCGGGGCTAGCGGGGGTAGTAGCCTACGAGCAGTACTTC CASSPGLAGVVAYEQYF
. TRBJ2-5 TRBV4-2 17 . TGTGCCAGCAGCCAAGCCCGATCGGTATTAGGCGGAGAGACCCAGTACTTC CASSQARSVLGGETQYF
. TRBJ1-5 TRBV13 15 TRBD1 TGTGCCAGCAGCTCGTCCGGGACAGGGGGGCAGCCCCAGCATTTT CASSSSGTGGQPQHF
. TRBJ1-5 TRBV28 14 . TGTGCCAGCAGTTTATGGGGGGCGCGTCAGCCCCAGCATTTT CASSLWGARQPQHF
. TRBJ2-5 TRBV24-1 15 TRBD2 TGTGCCACCAGGAGTGGGACTAGCTATCAAGAGACCCAGTACTTC CATRSGTSYQETQYF
. TRBJ1-1 TRBV18 14 . TGTGCCAGCTCACCGTGGGCGACGAACACTGAAGCTTTCTTT CASSPWATNTEAFF
. TRBJ1-2 TRBV12-3/TRBV12-4 13 TRBD1 TGTGCCAGCAGCCGGGACAGGGGCTATGGCTACACCTTC CASSRDRGYGYTF
. TRBJ1-5 TRBV7-9 17 TRBD1 TGTGCCAGCAGCTTATGGGCAGGGGGCCAAGGCAATCAGCCCCAGCATTTT CASSLWAGGQGNQPQHF
. TRBJ1-2 TRBV9 15 TRBD1 TGTGCCAGCAGCGTAGAACAGGGGGGGAACTATGGCTACACCTTC CASSVEQGGNYGYTF
. TRBJ1-1 TRBV9 15 TRBD1 TGTGCCAGCAGCGTGGGGACAGGGGGCTACACTGAAGCTTTCTTT CASSVGTGGYTEAFF
. TRBJ2-5 TRBV7-2 13 . TGTGCCAGCAGCTTATCCCTGGGTGAGACCCAGTACTTC CASSLSLGETQYF
. TRBJ1-2 TRBV29-1 13 TRBD1 TGCAGCGTTCGGGGGGGGACAGAGCTTGGCTACACCTTC CSVRGGTELGYTF
. TRBJ1-5 TRBV27 14 . TGTGCCAGCAGTCTACAGGGATGGAATCAGCCCCAGCATTTT CASSLQGWNQPQHF